One T cell receptor beta chain is described in this entry. The sample is drawn from a study of blood T cell repertoires in COVID-19. Looking at the study overall: Acute-phase and convalescent COVID-19 samples originated in the United States, Italy and Spain.

Assay used: immunoSEQ multiplex PCR; TCRdb lists only in-frame clones, some missing. Of over 110,000 clones in the sample, 84% were seen once. The length of the CDR3 is 12 residues. The V gene end was trimmed by 5 bases and the J gene end by 6 bases; junction bases not matched to a gene: 3. CDR1 is SGHVS and CDR2 is FNYEAQ in the germline V gene. The chain has TRBV7-6 and TRBJ2-7; the match to TRBD1 covers 8 bases. The specimen sequenced was PBMCs or T cells enriched from blood (not recorded which). The receptor's source is a man aged 45-65 years in a cohort exposed to, infected with or recovered from COVID-19 (not recorded which). The CDR3 spells CASSPTGGEQYF. CDR3 sequence (DNA): TGTGCCAGCAGCCCCACAGGGGGCGAGCAGTACTTC.